This TCR beta chain stems from a study of cytomegalovirus exposure and HLA in healthy donors. Study-wide results and caveats: Clonal expansion was found to be greater in HLA-associated TCR beta chains than in equally common others in a later analysis. As a later analysis revealed, most CMV-associated TCR beta chains appeared HLA-restricted. Previously analyzed data showed that most TCR beta V segments were productive at a frequency of about 90% or about 30%. The classifier, whose performance was assessed in both the original and validation cohorts, reportedly diagnosed cytomegalovirus status with high specificity and sensitivity.

From germline, CDR1 is SGHDT and CDR2 YYEEEE. This CDR3 spans 15 amino acids. V was clipped by 0 bases and J by 4 bases; unmatched bases: 4. With 60 Vbeta and 13 Jbeta primers, the PCR was carried out. Some clones are missing from TCRdb's copy, which holds only in-frame ones; the method was immunoSEQ multiplex PCR. In total, the table holds over 75,000 clones. With respect to this clone: What it binds is unknown.

This receptor was obtained from a girl aged 10 to 17 in good health and CMV-seropositive. Sequencing was performed on PBMCs. V is TRBV5-6 and J is TRBJ2-3, with TRBD2 matching 8 bases. The CDR3 loop is CASSLVAGGPDTQYF. The CDR3 DNA is TGTGCCAGCAGCTTGGTTGCGGGGGGCCCAGATACGCAGTATTTT.